The rows below give T cell receptor beta chains drawn from one sample of a study of vaccination effects on CD4 cells after COVID-19. The antigens for these receptors are not known. Generated by immunoSEQ multiplex PCR, the TCRdb table keeps only in-frame clones and is missing some. Among tens of thousands of clones listed, about 66% were seen once. The starting material was CD4+ T cells from PBMCs cultured with SARS-CoV-2 spike peptides, obtained after COVID-19 vaccination. The receptor source for this set is a human donor who received a COVID-19 vaccine. The CDR3 runs from the conserved cysteine through the conserved F or W. The D gene is left open where the match is weak. A row's size may be missing; if present it is once, few, many or a size class.

>TRBV19|TRBJ2-3|.|.
TGTGCCAGTAGCCCGTGGGTTGAGGATACGCAGTATTTT
CASSPWVEDTQYF
>TRBV10-3|TRBJ1-1|.|.
TGTGCCATCAGTGAGTCGGGGACACCCGACGAAGCTTTCTTT
CAISESGTPDEAFF
>TRBV18|TRBJ2-7|.|.
TGTGCCAGCTCATCCTCCTTGGGGGCCGACGAGCAGTACTTC
CASSSSLGADEQYF
>TRBV30|TRBJ2-7|.|TRBD2
TGTGCCTGGAGCCGTTCTGAGGGAGGGGAGCAGTACTTC
CAWSRSEGGEQYF
>TRBV9|TRBJ2-5|.|TRBD2
TGTGCCAGCAGCGTGGAACTAGCGCAAGAGACCCAGTACTTC
CASSVELAQETQYF
>TRBV6-1|TRBJ2-5|.|.
TGTGCCAGCAGTGAATTAGGGGTTTGGCAAGAGACCCAGTACTTC
CASSELGVWQETQYF
>TRBV5-1|TRBJ2-3|.|TRBD2
TGCGCCAGCAGCGGGGGGACTAACCCTAGCACAGATACGCAGTATTTT
CASSGGTNPSTDTQYF
>TRBV10-3|TRBJ2-2|.|.
TGTGCCATCAATGCAGACGCCCCCGGGGAGCTGTTTTTT
CAINADAPGELFF
>TRBV15|TRBJ1-6|few|.
TGTGCCACTAATAGGGGGTCGGGAAACGGCTCACCCCTCCACTTT
CATNRGSGNGSPLHF
>TRBV3-1/TRBV3-2|TRBJ2-5|.|.
TGTGCCAGCAGCACGGGACTAGAGACCCAGTACTTC
CASSTGLETQYF
>TRBV11-1|TRBJ1-6|.|.
TGTGCCAGCAGTGAAGGGGAGATCGGTTCACCCCTCCACTTT
CASSEGEIGSPLHF
>TRBV9|TRBJ2-3|.|.
TGTGCCAGCAGCGTGGGTAGCACAGATACGCAGTATTTT
CASSVGSTDTQYF
>TRBV11-2|TRBJ1-3|.|.
TGTGCCAGCAGCTTAGTCTGGGCAGGCGGAGGAAACACCATATATTTT
CASSLVWAGGGNTIYF
>TRBV19|TRBJ1-3|few|.
TGTGCCAGTACCTCGACTGGGAGCTCTGGAAACACCATATATTTT
CASTSTGSSGNTIYF
>TRBV6-1|TRBJ1-1|.|.
TGTGCCAGCAGTGAACGGGGGTTTGAAGCTTTCTTT
CASSERGFEAFF
>TRBV2|TRBJ1-3|medium-sized|TRBD1
TGTGCCAGCACTAACCGCGGGACAGGCGGAAACACCATATATTTT
CASTNRGTGGNTIYF
>TRBV5-6|TRBJ1-1|.|.
TGTGCCAGCAGCCCAAGGTGGGGGCGCGTCACTGAAGCTTTCTTT
CASSPRWGRVTEAFF
>TRBV3-1/TRBV3-2|TRBJ2-7|.|.
TGTGCCAGCAGCCAGGCTAGCTGGTACGAGCAGTACTTC
CASSQASWYEQYF
>TRBV18|TRBJ2-7|.|TRBD1
TGTGCCAGCTCACCACGGACAGGGGTAGTCAGCGAGCAGTACTTC
CASSPRTGVVSEQYF
>TRBV3-1/TRBV3-2|TRBJ2-7|once|.
TGTGCCAGCAGCCAAAATGCACAGACCTACGAGCAGTACTTC
CASSQNAQTYEQYF
>TRBV29-1|TRBJ1-4|.|.
TGCAGCGTTGTAGTCTCTAGCAATGAAAAACTGTTTTTT
CSVVVSSNEKLFF
>TRBV6-5|TRBJ2-6|few|.
TGTGCCAGCGGGACGGCATATTCTGGGGCCAACGTCCTGACTTTC
CASGTAYSGANVLTF
>TRBV6-4|TRBJ1-2|.|.
TGTGCCAGCAGTGAACAGGGAGGCGGCTACACCTTC
CASSEQGGGYTF
>TRBV10-3|TRBJ2-3|once|TRBD1
TGTGCCATCAGTGAGGGGCGACAGGGGGGCACAGATACGCAGTATTTT
CAISEGRQGGTDTQYF
>TRBV5-1|TRBJ2-5|.|TRBD1
TGCGCCAGCAGCACGGACAGGCGGACCCAGTACTTC
CASSTDRRTQYF
>TRBV7-9|TRBJ1-5|.|TRBD1
TGTGCCAGCAGCTTAGAGGGGGCAGGGGAAGGACAGCCCCAGCATTTT
CASSLEGAGEGQPQHF
>TRBV3-1/TRBV3-2|TRBJ1-2|.|.
TGTGCCAGCAGCCAAGAGGCGTTGGGCTACACCTTC
CASSQEALGYTF
>TRBV5-4|TRBJ1-4|.|TRBD1
TGTGCCAGCAGCTTGGCAGGGGGGGCAACTAATGAAAAACTGTTTTTT
CASSLAGGATNEKLFF
>TRBV24-1|TRBJ2-6|.|.
TGTGCCACCAGTGATTCACTATTGTCTGGGGCCAACGTCCTGACTTTC
CATSDSLLSGANVLTF
>TRBV27|TRBJ1-2|.|TRBD1
TGTGCCAGCAGAAGACAGGGGGAGGGCTACACCTTC
CASRRQGEGYTF
>TRBV7-9|TRBJ2-2|once|TRBD2
TGTGCCACCGATCCGGGAGGGCGCACCGGGGAGCTGTTTTTT
CATDPGGRTGELFF
>TRBV6-5|TRBJ2-5|.|TRBD2
TGTGCCAGCAGTTACTCATGGCGGGGGGCGGGAGAGACCCAGTACTTC
CASSYSWRGAGETQYF
>TRBV2|TRBJ1-6|.|.
TGTGCCAGCAGACGAAGGGGACCCCTCCACTTT
CASRRRGPLHF
>TRBV3-1/TRBV3-2|TRBJ2-1|.|TRBD2
TGTGCCAGCAGCCAAGATCTACTAGCGGGGGGGGGTTGGTTCTTC
CASSQDLLAGGGWFF
>TRBV6-5|TRBJ1-1|.|TRBD1
TGTGCCAGCAGTTACTCTGGGACAGGGATGAGCGCTGAAGCTTTCTTT
CASSYSGTGMSAEAFF
>TRBV5-1|TRBJ1-1|few|.
TGCGCCAGCAGCCCAGAGCAGGGTTTAACTGAAGCTTTCTTT
CASSPEQGLTEAFF
>TRBV5-6|TRBJ1-1|.|.
TGTGCCAGCAGCACGCGTCGGGGGGCTCGGTCTGAAGCTTTCTTT
CASSTRRGARSEAFF
>TRBV19|TRBJ1-6|few|TRBD1
TGTGCCAGTAACGACCAAACAGGGGCGAATTCACCCCTCCACTTT
CASNDQTGANSPLHF
>TRBV5-1|TRBJ2-7|.|.
TGCGCCAGCAACTCCCGGAGGGCCGGCGTCGAGCAGTACTTC
CASNSRRAGVEQYF
>TRBV2|TRBJ2-7|many|TRBD2
TGTGCCAGCAGTGATGGGGGGACTAGCGGGGGTTACGAGCAGTACTTC
CASSDGGTSGGYEQYF